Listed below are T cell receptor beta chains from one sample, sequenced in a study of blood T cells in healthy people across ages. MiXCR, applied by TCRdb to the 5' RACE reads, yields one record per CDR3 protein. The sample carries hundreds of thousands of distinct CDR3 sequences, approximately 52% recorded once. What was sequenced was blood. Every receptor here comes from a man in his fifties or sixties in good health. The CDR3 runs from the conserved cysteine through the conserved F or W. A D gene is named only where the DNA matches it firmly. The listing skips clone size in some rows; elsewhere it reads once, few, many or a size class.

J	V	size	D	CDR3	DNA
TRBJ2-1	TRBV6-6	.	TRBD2	CASRMTSGRNEQFF	TGTGCCAGCAGAATGACTAGCGGGAGGAATGAGCAGTTCTTC
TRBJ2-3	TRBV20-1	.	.	CSARPATSTDTQYF	TGCAGTGCTAGACCTGCGACTAGCACAGATACGCAGTATTTT
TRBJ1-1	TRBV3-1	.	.	CASSPLIDRTEAFF	TGTGCCAGCAGCCCCCTTATAGATCGCACTGAAGCTTTCTTT
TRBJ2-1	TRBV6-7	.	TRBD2	CASNLSDSGDSYNEQFF	TGTGCCAGCAATCTATCGGATAGCGGGGACTCCTACAATGAGCAGTTCTTC
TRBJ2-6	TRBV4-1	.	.	CASSARITARISGANVLTF	TGCGCCAGCTCAGCGAGGATAACCGCGCGTATCTCTGGGGCCAACGTCCTGACTTTC
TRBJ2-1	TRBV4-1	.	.	CASSRQTGTPFF	TGCGCCAGCAGCCGCCAAACAGGGACCCCGTTCTTC
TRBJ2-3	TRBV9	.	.	CASSPQAGSTDTQYF	TGTGCCAGCAGCCCTCAGGCGGGGAGCACAGATACGCAGTATTTT
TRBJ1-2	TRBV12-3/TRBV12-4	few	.	CASSLARGRDYGYTF	TGTGCCAGCAGTTTAGCACGGGGCAGGGACTATGGCTACACCTTC
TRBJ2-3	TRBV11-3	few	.	CASSFSGLGRTDTQYF	TGTGCCAGCAGCTTTTCGGGGCTGGGACGCACAGATACGCAGTATTTT
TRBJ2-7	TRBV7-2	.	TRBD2	CASSARPGLAGGNEQYF	TGTGCCAGCAGCGCCCGCCCGGGACTAGCGGGAGGCAACGAGCAGTACTTC
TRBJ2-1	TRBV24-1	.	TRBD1	CAPRGRKTGSEQFF	TGTGCCCCGAGGGGGCGGAAAACGGGGAGTGAGCAGTTCTTC
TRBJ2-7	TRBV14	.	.	CASSWGYPYEQYF	TGTGCCAGCAGCTGGGGGTACCCCTACGAGCAGTACTTC
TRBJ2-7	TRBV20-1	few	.	CSASPGHASEQYF	TGCAGTGCCTCCCCGGGACACGCTTCCGAGCAGTACTTC
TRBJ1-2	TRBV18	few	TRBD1	CASSPQGTANYGYTF	TGTGCCAGCTCACCTCAGGGGACAGCTAACTATGGCTACACCTTC
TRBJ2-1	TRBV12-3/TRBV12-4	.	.	CASSSRPIDEQFF	TGTGCCAGCAGTTCCCGGCCTATTGATGAGCAGTTCTTC
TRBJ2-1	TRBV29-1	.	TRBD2	CSVIEGTSLNEQFF	TGCAGCGTAATAGAGGGGACTAGCTTGAATGAGCAGTTCTTC
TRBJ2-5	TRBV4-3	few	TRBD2	CASSPEPSGMGETQYF	TGCGCCAGCAGCCCCGAGCCTAGCGGGATGGGAGAGACCCAGTACTTC
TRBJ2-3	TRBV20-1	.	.	CSAPMTTSTDTQYF	TGCAGTGCCCCAATGACTACCTCCACAGATACGCAGTATTTT
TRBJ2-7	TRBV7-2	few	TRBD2	CASSLGRGGYNEQYF	TGTGCCAGCAGCTTAGGGCGGGGGGGCTACAATGAGCAGTACTTC
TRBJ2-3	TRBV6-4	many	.	CASSEGESDTQYF	TGTGCCAGCAGTGAGGGCGAGTCAGATACGCAGTATTTT
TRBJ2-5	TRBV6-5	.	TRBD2	CASSYGEGQQYF	TGTGCCAGCAGTTATGGGGAGGGTCAGCAGTACTTC
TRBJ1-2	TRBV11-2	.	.	CASSSSGPYGYTF	TGTGCCAGCAGCTCCTCGGGCCCCTATGGCTACACCTTC
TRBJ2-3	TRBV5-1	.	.	CASSFTGTDTQYF	TGCGCCAGCAGCTTCACCGGCACAGATACGCAGTATTTT
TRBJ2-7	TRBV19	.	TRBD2	CASRRGTSGSYEQYF	TGTGCCAGTAGGCGCGGGACTAGCGGGAGTTACGAGCAGTACTTC
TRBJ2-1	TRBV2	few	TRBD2	CASNGRGPGSSYNEQFF	TGTGCCAGTAATGGGAGGGGTCCGGGAAGCTCCTACAATGAGCAGTTCTTC